This TCR beta chain was recorded in a study of spatial heterogeneity in lung cancer. Study-wide background: Consistently, beta-chain sequences turned up in larger numbers than alpha-chain sequences did. Whole-study findings and limits: Alpha and beta chain coverage of tumor T cells was estimated at about 6.6% and 12%, respectively. In tumors, expanded intratumoral alpha and beta TCR counts tracked mutation counts.

TCRdb re-derived calls from the 5' RACE reads in MiXCR, one entry per CDR3 protein. This sample yields over 15,000 distinct CDR3 sequences, of which 5.5% to 8% are seen a single time; around 3.6% belongs to the top ten. Time point noted: sample taken at primary tumor resection. Trimming stripped 1 base from V and 8 bases from J, with 6 bases between. The germline V gene encodes CDR1 DFQATT and CDR2 SNEGSKA (reference sequence). CDR3 length: 11 residues. To note about this clonotype: Its specificity is unknown. A much larger clone lies a single base off, so this may be a read error.

The TCR originated in a female donor with early-stage non-small cell lung cancer. The J gene is TRBJ2-1, the V gene TRBV20-1; D is uncertain. The material was lung tumor tissue, obtained at surgery. The DNA of the CDR3 is TGCAGTGCTAGAGTTTACGATGAGCAGTTCTTC. Residues: CSARVYDEQFF.